The T cell receptor beta chain under discussion was sequenced for a study of shared clonotypes between healthy human individuals. Study conclusions and caveats: Of the naive CD4 clonotypes, around 4.8% were shared across a few donors. Generation of non-shared clonotypes was less probable than generation of clonotypes shared by all four donors. Donor clonotype sharing was expected to depend on sequencing depth.

The investigators split CD4+ cells into a CD45RA+ naive subset and a CD45RA-negative memory subset. Only in-frame clones appear in the TCRdb table, and some are missing; sequencing was by immunoSEQ multiplex PCR. Of nearly 1 million clones listed, approximately 80% were seen once; the top ten hold about 1.5%. A word on this clone: The antigen remains unidentified.

V dropped 6 bases and J dropped 4 bases, with 10 bases sitting between them. Germline CDR1 and CDR2: SGHTA and FQGNSA. This CDR3 is built from 13 residues. This TCR derives from a man younger than 30 in good health. Sequencing was performed on memory CD4+ T cells sorted from blood. The subset here: CD45RA-negative fraction. The rearrangement uses TRBV7-2 and TRBJ1-5; D uncertain. The CDR3 spells CASSRVGNQPQHF. The CDR3 bases are TGTGCCAGCAGTCGGGTTGGGAATCAGCCCCAGCATTTT.